This T cell receptor (beta chain) is drawn from a study of CD8 T cells in Susac syndrome (dated by TCRdb to about 2019). Notes on the research overall: Of the Susac syndrome patients who were sequenced, 5 or 6 had clinically active disease and roughly eight were in clinical remission. The study used repertoire sequencing to test whether antigen drove CD8+ T cell activation and differentiation in Susac syndrome. At blood withdrawal, Susac syndrome patients were either therapy-naive, taking corticosteroids (in some cases with IVIg as well), or taking IVIg alone. Study-wide conclusions, independent of this receptor: The TCR sequencing and HLA analysis was acknowledged to have included a relatively small number of individuals. In patients with Susac syndrome, the CD4+ T cell repertoire showed no detectable clonal expansion.

Peripheral blood CD8+ and CD4+ T cells from healthy donors, Susac syndrome patients and multiple sclerosis patients were profiled using high-throughput TCR beta sequencing. The Susac syndrome patients fulfilled recently defined diagnostic criteria for definite or probable disease. Bulk CD8+ and CD4+ T cells were purified magnetically by negative isolation, whereas CD8+ TEMRA cells were enriched by FACS. Blood was collected in EDTA tubes and processed within 24 hours, with PBMCs isolated through density gradient centrifugation. PBMCs intended for TCR sequencing were frozen in liquid nitrogen and were later thawed in a 37 degrees C water bath. The sorted or isolated CD4+, CD8+ and CD8+ TEMRA cells had a purity of 90% or higher. About this clonotype: This clone's antigen is unknown. No quality values exist for individual bases; no much larger clone is one base distant.

Per the germline V gene (reference sequence), DFQATT is the CDR1 and SNEGSKA is the CDR2. V ends up 0 bases short and J 4 bases short, with an unmatched junction base count of 12. Its CDR3 holds 17 amino acids, cysteine through phenylalanine. Only the CDR3 DNA stays, 51 bases, in frame from base 1. RNA was extracted using the RNeasy kit, and about 0.45 to 1 ug of the RNA was reverse transcribed with random hexamers. TCR beta CDR3 regions were amplified with the immunoSEQ multiplex PCR assay covering 54 Vbeta and 13 Jbeta segments. PCR amplification bias was corrected by using a synthetic template baseline for primer optimization and computational correction. Regarding the original processing steps: Reads were annotated to V, D and J genes according to IMGT and were analyzed with immunoSEQ Analyzer, with only productive sequences retained. Clonality was computed as one minus Shannon entropy normalized by log2 of the number of productive unique sequences. Public and private clones were assessed among the 100 most prevalent clones of each patient and control. Clones were defined as Susac-specific if absent from the healthy and MS cohorts, from 1052 published viral clones and from other ImmuneACCESS disease sequences. TCRdb reworked the public reads: Q25 trimming with fastp, MiXCR clone assembly, productive beta chains retained. When rows share a CDR3 protein, they turn into one entry using the most common DNA and genes. Here the V and J calls rest on TCRdb's processing, not on the authors' analysis. The sample profile shows about 190,000 distinct CDR3 sequences; 90% to 97% of them were found once. Approximately 0.1% of the sample is taken by the ten largest.

The receptor was derived from a human donor with Susac syndrome. Here the chain combines TRBV20-1 and TRBJ2-3, with 8 central nucleotides matching TRBD2. Sequenced: CD4+ T cells from PBMCs. The nucleotide sequence is given as TGCAGTGCTAGAGATTCGGCAAGCGGGGGCCAGGCAGATACGCAGTATTTT. This yields the protein CSARDSASGGQADTQYF.